The following is a T cell receptor (beta chain) sequence with its context. Its antigen remains undetermined. Base quality data are lacking; no much larger clone is found one base away. These data originate in a study of blood T cell repertoires in COVID-19 (dated by TCRdb to the early 2020s). Turning to the overall study: Samples from collaborators originated in the United States, Italy and Spain and spanned both the acute and convalescent phases of COVID-19. Subjects who had been exposed to COVID-19, were actively infected with it, or had recovered from it provided the deeply sampled blood TCRbeta repertoires that made up the dataset. The samples were drawn from the first 160 participants of the ongoing ImmuneRACE study and from 1,254 subjects provided by 6 global collaborators. A de-identified subject ID, COVID-19 status, age in years and sex were almost always included in the sample metadata. Where available, HLA class I and class II types were taken from metadata supplied by the sample provider and were not determined by assay-based typing. The prospective study material was composed of cDNA or gDNA derived from T cells, B-cell-depleted T cells, or PBMCs. The repertoires were made available in a free public database intended to serve as a resource for research on the immune response to SARS-CoV-2. General conclusions and limits of the study: The amount of clinical and demographic metadata varied by source and participant and was provided uncurated.

Each collaborating institution followed its own protocols to collect whole blood in K2EDTA tubes. Collaborator samples were shipped for TCRbeta analysis as frozen whole blood, isolated PBMCs, or DNA extracted from either sample type. TCRbeta CDR3 regions were amplified from genomic DNA by means of the immunoSEQ Assay, a bias-controlled multiplex PCR. For the original study's pipeline: Nucleated cell counts per sample were estimated from amplification of reference gene primers within the assay. To quantify the absolute abundance of each unique TCRbeta CDR3 rearrangement, sequence reads were collapsed and filtered. Productive Simpson clonality was computed per sample as the square root of Simpson's diversity index over productive rearrangements. As stored in TCRdb, this immuneACCESS dataset retains in-frame rearrangements with V and J assigned. A fraction of the clones does not appear; measured against another copy, unresolved V genes explain less than half of the discrepancy, and the remainder lacks a known reason. From that table come the V and J calls and clone size; the DNA was used to work out D and trimming. In all, the sample holds fewer than 75,000 clones, and about nine tenths of those were seen once. 4.4% of the sample is taken by the ten largest.

Taken from cysteine to phenylalanine, the CDR3 has 16 residues. The CDR3 DNA has 48 bases and is translated from base 1. The V and J ends are trimmed by 2 bases and 4 bases, leaving 17 bases between them. CDR1 and CDR2 (LGHDT, YNNKEL) derive from the germline V gene (reference sequence). The chain was built from TRBV3-1 (or the pseudogene TRBV3-2) and TRBJ1-2, with a tentative D gene TRBD1 over 6 matching bases. This TCR was recovered from a man in his fifties with active COVID-19. Sequencing used peripheral blood. The bases read TGTGCCAGCAGCCAAAAAAGGAACAGGGCTGTCTATGGCTACACCTTC. This yields the protein CASSQKRNRAVYGYTF.